The clone carrying this TCR beta chain turned up a few times. The antigen is undetermined. The data originate from a study of T cells after yellow fever vaccination. Study-level findings and limits: CD4 and CD8 compartments shared a small share of clonotypes, likely from convergent recombination.

Universal primer sites and UMIs were introduced during 5'RACE template-switching synthesis of TCR cDNA. From the 5' RACE reads, TCRdb called clonotypes with MiXCR, one entry per CDR3 protein. Of 500,000 to 650,000 distinct CDR3 sequences listed, around 16% are singletons. The clonotype was recovered from a man in his late teens or twenties who received the YFV17D yellow fever vaccine. The specimen was PBMCs, collected more than 4 days after the first yellow fever vaccination.

The CDR3 DNA reads TGCGCCAGCAGCCAAGATCTAGCGGCCCGCACAGATACGCAGTATTTT. It yields the protein CASSQDLAARTDTQYF. The V call is TRBV4-3, the J call TRBJ2-3; 7 bases align to TRBD2. The CDR3 extends over 16 amino acids. CDR1 and CDR2 (germline): LGHNA, YSLEER. J lost 1 base, V lost 0 bases, and 4 bases had no gene match.